One sample yielded the 30 T cell receptor beta chains listed below, sequenced in a study of T cells after yellow fever vaccination. A single record per CDR3 protein comes from TCRdb applying MiXCR to the 5' RACE reads. The data contain 25,000 to 30,000 distinct CDR3 sequences, about 5% of them seen just once; the ten biggest clones take up roughly 41%. The sample consisted of CD8+ T cells sorted from PBMCs, taken 10 days after the yellow fever booster vaccination. Receptors were obtained from a man between 25 and 39 years old who received the YFV17D yellow fever vaccine.

There are many counts of this clonotype. The chain links TRBV2 to TRBJ2-3, with no clear D. The ends were cut back, 7 bases at V and 4 bases at J, with 21 bases in the middle. This CDR3 spans 16 amino acids. In germline, CDR1 is SNHLY, CDR2 FYNNEI. The CDR3: CASNFEDRGVADTQYF. The CDR3 DNA sequence: TGTGCCAGCAACTTCGAGGACCGCGGAGTTGCAGATACGCAGTATTTT. The complete variable domain, with remaining parts taken from reference TRBV2 and TRBJ2-3, reads EPEVTQTPSHQVTQMGQEVILRCVPISNHLYFYWYRQILGQKVEFLVSFYNNEISEKSEIFDDQFSVERPDGSNFTLKIRSTKLEDSAMYFCASNFEDRGVADTQYFGPGTRLTVL.

This clonotype qualifies as medium-sized. The V gene is TRBV7-8, the J gene TRBJ2-7; the D is unclear. The germline gives CDR1 SGHVS, CDR2 FQNEAQ. Trimming stripped 0 bases from V and 4 bases from J, with 4 bases between. The CDR3 loop spans 12 amino acids. The CDR3 is CASSLAEYEQYF. Written as DNA, the CDR3 is TGTGCCAGCAGCTTAGCGGAGTACGAGCAGTACTTC.

This clonotype was counted at least ten times. The chain joins TRBV7-8 to TRBJ2-7; 11 bases map to TRBD2. Germline-derived CDR1 and CDR2 are SGHVS and FQNEAQ. This CDR3 has 15 residues. V lost 2 bases to trimming and J lost 1 base; unmatched junction nucleotides: 1. In DNA form, the CDR3 reads TGTGCCAGCAGCTTACTAGCGGGAGGATCCTACGAGCAGTACTTC. It is translated as CASSLLAGGSYEQYF.

This clonotype appeared many times. The rearrangement uses TRBV27 and TRBJ2-6, with unresolved D. Looked up from germline, CDR1 is MNHEY and CDR2 is SMNVEV (reference sequence). This CDR3 is 13 amino acids long. The V gene lost 3 bases and the J gene lost 7 bases, with 7 bases spanning the gap. DNA of the CDR3: TGTGCCAGCAGTTTTAAGGGTGCCAACGTCCTGACTTTC. Amino acid sequence: CASSFKGANVLTF. The full variable domain, in which reference TRBV27 and TRBJ2-6 provide the parts outside the CDR3, is EAQVTQNPRYLITVTGKKLTVTCSQNMNHEYMSWYRQDPGLGLRQIYYSMNVEVTDKGDVPEGYKVSRKEKRNFPLILESPSPNQTSLYFCASSFKGANVLTFGAGSRLTVL.

Ten or more counts support this clonotype. J is TRBJ2-1 and V is TRBV20-1; tentative D call: TRBD2 (5 bases). This CDR3 is built from 13 residues. Between the trimmed V and J ends, which lost 6 bases and 8 bases, there was a span of 17 bases. CDR1 is DFQATT and CDR2 is SNEGSKA in the germline V gene (reference sequence). CDR3 coding DNA: TGCAGTGCCGGCCTAGCTAGCTTCGATGAGCAGTTCTTC. Its translation: CSAGLASFDEQFF.

This clonotype was counted many times. The V gene is TRBV7-3, the J gene TRBJ2-5; 10 bases are shared with TRBD1. The trim removed 8 bases at V and 2 bases at J, leaving 14 bases unmatched. CDR3 size: 17 residues. Germline lookup yields CDR1 SGHTA and CDR2 FQGTGA. CDR3 in DNA: TGTGCCAGCGGGACGGGACAGGGGACCCCCGATCAAGAGACCCAGTACTTC. This encodes CASGTGQGTPDQETQYF.

This clonotype was counted at least ten times. V usage is TRBV29-1 and J usage is TRBJ2-7; D is perhaps TRBD1 (5 bases). CDR3 length equals 13 residues. Germline lookup yields CDR1 SQVTM and CDR2 ANQGSEA. Trimming left V 7 bases short and J 6 bases short, with 19 bases between. DNA for the CDR3: TGCAGCGCCTCGGGCTGGGGTCAGGGCGAGCAGTACTTC. Encoded protein: CSASGWGQGEQYF.

This clonotype was detected many times. J is TRBJ1-1 and V is TRBV3-1; no firm D call. This CDR3 has 12 residues. Trimming took 0 bases from V and 4 from J, leaving 3 bases between them. In germline, CDR1 is LGHDT, CDR2 YNNKEL (reference sequence). Here the CDR3 reads CASSQDLTEAFF. The CDR3 DNA reads TGTGCCAGCAGCCAAGATCTCACTGAAGCTTTCTTT.

This clonotype appeared many times. The chain links TRBV29-1 to TRBJ2-1; TRBD2 aligns across 11 bases. V was clipped by 6 bases and J by 6 bases; unmatched bases: 10. CDR3 length: 15 residues. Germline V gives CDR1 SQVTM, CDR2 ANQGSEA. This CDR3 is CSVTPTSGTFNEQFF. In DNA form, the CDR3 reads TGCAGCGTAACCCCGACTAGCGGGACGTTCAATGAGCAGTTCTTC.

This clonotype has ten or more counts. The chain carries TRBV7-8 and TRBJ2-7, with 9 bases lining up with TRBD2. Germline loops: CDR1 SGHVS, CDR2 FQNEAQ. The V segment lost 1 base and the J segment 5 bases; nucleotides outside the gene matches: 0. This CDR3 has 13 amino acids. The CDR3 loop is CASSLGLADEQYF. The DNA of the CDR3 is TGTGCCAGCAGCTTAGGACTAGCGGACGAGCAGTACTTC. The full variable domain, completed using reference TRBV7-8 and TRBJ2-7, is GAGVSQSPRYKVAKRGQDVALRCDPISGHVSLFWYQQALGQGPEFLTYFQNEAQLDKSGLPSDRFFAERPEGSVSTLKIQRTQQEDSAVYLCASSLGLADEQYFGPGTRLTVT.

This clonotype came up many times. This rearrangement joins TRBV6-2 or TRBV6-3 to TRBJ2-1; D is perhaps TRBD2 (6 bases). This CDR3 is 16 amino acids long. The V gene's germline CDR1 is MNHEY and CDR2 SVGEGT. Between the trimmed V and J ends, which lost 1 base and 0 bases, there was a span of 10 bases. The CDR3, as DNA: TGTGCCAGCAGTTACTTCGGGGGAAGCTCCTACAATGAGCAGTTCTTC. Protein product: CASSYFGGSSYNEQFF.

This clonotype was counted ten times or more. The chain joins TRBV5-1 to TRBJ2-7, with 9 bases lining up with TRBD2. The germline gives CDR1 SGHRS, CDR2 YFSETQ. V dropped 0 bases and J dropped 4; count of bases not matched to a gene: 5. The CDR3 is 15 residues long. The CDR3 protein is CASSLDGLARYEQYF. Written as DNA, the CDR3 is TGCGCCAGCAGCTTGGATGGACTAGCGAGATACGAGCAGTACTTC.

The sample holds many counts of this clonotype. The chain employs TRBV6-5 and TRBJ2-7; 9 bases are a match to TRBD1. The CDR3 runs to 15 residues. V lost 5 bases to trimming and J lost 4 bases; unmatched junction nucleotides: 9. Germline V gives CDR1 MNHEY, CDR2 SVGAGI. CDR3 nucleotides: TGTGCCAGCAGTCCCCGGGACAGGGACCTTTACGAGCAGTACTTC. The encoded protein is CASSPRDRDLYEQYF.

This clonotype showed up many times. The chain is built from TRBV12-3 or TRBV12-4 and TRBJ2-3; perhaps D is TRBD1 or TRBD2 (5 bases each). V was pared by 5 bases and J by 2 bases, with 17 bases between. The CDR3 covers 16 residues. The CDR3 nucleotides are TGTGCCAGCAGTCCAAGGGCAGGGAGCCCCACAGATACGCAGTATTTT. Protein: CASSPRAGSPTDTQYF.

This clonotype was detected a few times. This could be a read error, since a much larger clone is one nucleotide away. The J gene is TRBJ2-3, the V gene TRBV4-1; 9 positions agree with TRBD1. J lost 6 bases, V lost 4 bases, and 14 bases had no gene match. Per the germline V gene, CDR1 is MGHRA and CDR2 is YSYEKL. This CDR3 region has 17 residues. The DNA of the CDR3 is TGCGCCAGCAGCCTAGGCCCCGGGACAGGGCGTTTGGATACGCAGTATTTT. Protein sequence: CASSLGPGTGRLDTQYF.

This clonotype was seen at least ten times. The rearrangement uses TRBV20-1 and TRBJ1-6; D is uncertain. This CDR3 comprises 15 residues. Germline V gene lookup returns CDR1 DFQATT and CDR2 SNEGSKA (reference sequence). The V and J ends lost 6 bases and 5 bases respectively, with 17 bases between them. The DNA for the CDR3 is TGCAGTGCGGACGTTGGGGAATCGAATAATTCACCCCTCCACTTT. Its protein is CSADVGESNNSPLHF.

This clonotype was counted ten times or more. The chain combines TRBV14 with TRBJ2-5; tentatively, D is TRBD2 (5 bases). Trimming pared 0 bases from V and 2 bases from J, leaving 16 bases between. This CDR3 has 17 residues. CDR1 and CDR2 (germline): SGHDN, FVKESK. In DNA form, the CDR3 reads TGTGCCAGCAGCCAAGATCTGTTGGGGAGTTGGCAAGAGACCCAGTACTTC. Protein product: CASSQDLLGSWQETQYF.

There are many counts of this clonotype. The J gene is TRBJ2-7, the V gene TRBV12-3 or TRBV12-4, with D perhaps matching TRBD2 (6 bases). The CDR3 spans 16 residues. V was clipped by 7 bases and J by 6 bases, with 25 bases between them. CDR3 amino acids: CASMPYSEGPVREQYF. The CDR3 nucleotides read TGTGCCAGCATGCCCTACTCGGAGGGGCCAGTACGCGAGCAGTACTTC.

Many counts were recorded for this clonotype. The rearrangement uses TRBV29-1 and TRBJ2-7; the D gene is possibly TRBD1 (6 bases). The ends were cut back, 6 bases at V and 2 bases at J, with 14 bases in the middle. The CDR3 loop spans 13 amino acids. CDR1 and CDR2 from the germline V gene are SQVTM and ANQGSEA. The CDR3 here is CSVLLDRTYEQYF. The CDR3 nucleotides read TGCAGCGTCCTTTTGGACAGAACCTACGAGCAGTACTTC.

Ten or more counts support this clonotype. This chain uses TRBV27 with TRBJ2-1; TRBD2 matches at 8 bases. The CDR3 length is 15 residues. With 6 bases clipped from V and 4 bases from J, the junction kept 8 bases outside the gene matches. Germline CDR1 MNHEY, CDR2 SMNVEV (reference sequence). CDR3 amino acids: CASSYTGGLYNEQFF. CDR3 in DNA: TGTGCCAGCAGCTATACGGGAGGGTTATACAATGAGCAGTTCTTC.

This clonotype was recorded many times. The rearrangement uses TRBV5-1 and TRBJ2-7, with D tentatively TRBD2 (6 bases). CDR3 length equals 15 residues. V was cut by 4 bases and J by 2 bases, with 16 bases left in between. Germline lookup yields CDR1 SGHRS and CDR2 YFSETQ. The CDR3 DNA is TGCGCCAGCAGCCTCCGGGACTTTGCCACCTACGAGCAGTACTTC. Translating it yields CASSLRDFATYEQYF.

This clonotype was seen ten or more times. V gene TRBV7-6 combines with J gene TRBJ2-1; 11 bases match TRBD2. Germline V lookup: CDR1 SGHVS, CDR2 FNYEAQ. Trimming took 3 bases from V and 4 from J; bases not matched to a gene: 8. The CDR3 has 17 residues. The CDR3 spells CASSLVAGTSGYNEQFF. The DNA of the CDR3 is TGTGCCAGCAGCTTGGTGGCCGGGACTAGCGGTTACAATGAGCAGTTCTTC.

This clonotype was picked up many times. The gene calls are TRBV7-2 and TRBJ2-5; 8 nucleotides align to TRBD2. This CDR3 is 15 amino acids long. V trimming: 5 bases; J trimming: 4 bases; junction bases outside the gene matches: 9. CDR1 and CDR2 (germline): SGHTA, FQGNSA. The CDR3 loop is CASSPPGLDSETQYF. The CDR3 DNA reads as TGTGCCAGCAGCCCCCCGGGACTAGATTCAGAGACCCAGTACTTC.

This clonotype was observed a handful of times. V and J are TRBV20-1 and TRBJ2-1; D may be TRBD1 (6 bases). The CDR3 contains 14 residues. Germline lookup yields CDR1 DFQATT and CDR2 SNEGSKA (reference sequence). Trimming left V 5 bases short and J 6 bases short, with 17 bases between. The CDR3 DNA is TGCAGTGCTGACGGGACCACAGGGAGCAATGAGCAGTTCTTC. Translating gives CSADGTTGSNEQFF.

The table lists this clonotype with many counts. The V call is TRBV7-9, the J call TRBJ1-1; 9 bases align to TRBD1. The length of the CDR3 is 16 residues. Germline V gene sequence: CDR1 SEHNR, CDR2 FQNEAQ (reference sequence). The V and J ends lost 5 bases and 3 bases, in that order; junction bases with no gene match: 10. CDR3 protein: CASSRGTRDRDTEAFF. The DNA of the CDR3 is TGTGCCAGCAGCCGGGGGACCCGGGACAGGGACACTGAAGCTTTCTTT. The full variable domain, completed using reference TRBV7-9 and TRBJ1-1, is DTGVSQNPRHKITKRGQNVTFRCDPISEHNRLYWYRQTLGQGPEFLTYFQNEAQLEKSRLLSDRFSAERPKGSFSTLEIQRTEQGDSAMYLCASSRGTRDRDTEAFFGQGTRLTVV.

This clonotype was found many times. The V gene is TRBV7-2, the J gene TRBJ2-7; D might be TRBD1 or TRBD2, each matching 6 bases. The V gene's germline CDR1 is SGHTA and CDR2 FQGNSA. CDR3 length: 17 residues. The ends were cut back, 0 bases at V and 3 bases at J, with 18 bases in the middle. The CDR3 DNA follows: TGTGCCAGCAGCTTAGCGCCCTTCGCGGGACAAAGCTACGAGCAGTACTTC. Amino acid sequence: CASSLAPFAGQSYEQYF.

This clonotype was seen at least ten times. The CDR3 nucleotides read TGTGCCAGCAGCACCGGCGGTCAGCCCCAGCATTTT. Encoded protein: CASSTGGQPQHF. V usage is TRBV7-9 and J usage is TRBJ1-5; D not certain. The CDR3 length is 12 residues. The germline V gene has CDR1 SEHNR and CDR2 FQNEAQ (reference sequence). Trimming took off 5 bases at V and 6 bases at J, with 8 bases between the two ends.

This clonotype was seen many times. This chain connects TRBV7-9 to TRBJ2-2; D gene ambiguous. The CDR3 spans 11 residues. V was cut by 5 bases and J by 10 bases, with 8 bases left in between. Germline assignment: CDR1 SEHNR and CDR2 FQNEAQ (reference sequence). As DNA, the CDR3 is TGTGCCAGCAGCCTCTCCTTGGAGCTGTTTTTT. Translated: CASSLSLELFF.

This clonotype was detected ten times or more. The rearrangement joins TRBV7-9 to TRBJ2-3, with D perhaps being TRBD1 or TRBD2 (5 bases each). Germline CDR1 reads SEHNR; CDR2 reads FQNEAQ (reference sequence). Trimming cost V 4 bases and J 2 bases, with 10 bases left between them. This CDR3 has 14 amino acids. The CDR3 sequence: CASSWTGATDTQYF. The CDR3 nucleotides read TGTGCCAGCAGCTGGACTGGGGCCACAGATACGCAGTATTTT.

This clonotype was counted at least ten times. The J gene is TRBJ2-7, the V gene TRBV20-1; TRBD2 matches at 11 bases. J gave up 6 bases and V 3 bases, and 4 bases lay outside the gene matches. The CDR3 is 13 residues long. Germline V gives CDR1 DFQATT, CDR2 SNEGSKA (reference sequence). The CDR3 reads CSASSGRGAEQYF. In DNA form, the CDR3 reads TGCAGTGCTAGTAGCGGGAGGGGAGCCGAGCAGTACTTC.